Listed below are T cell receptor beta chains from one sample, sequenced in a study of CD4 T cells in relation to SARS-CoV-2 and coronaviruses. Which antigens these TCRs recognize remains unknown. This table comes from immunoSEQ multiplex PCR, and its TCRdb copy is limited to in-frame clones, with some not included. The sample carries 20,000 or so clones, about three quarters recorded once. Sequencing used CD4+ T cells from PBMCs, cultured in vitro. The receptor set was obtained from a human donor in good health. The CDR3 runs from the conserved cysteine through the conserved F or W. A D gene is named only where the DNA matches it firmly. Some rows mark clone size as missing; the rest say once, few, many or name a class of expanded clone.

D gene,clone size,J gene,CDR3 length,V gene,CDR3 protein,CDR3 DNA
.,.,TRBJ2-2,10,TRBV2,CAIQPGELFF,TGTGCCATCCAGCCCGGGGAGCTGTTTTTT
.,.,TRBJ2-1,14,TRBV10-3,CAISEGTGRMEQFF,TGTGCCATCAGTGAGGGAACAGGCAGGATGGAGCAGTTCTTC
.,medium-sized,TRBJ2-1,18,TRBV23-1,CASTLGAPDSRDYNEQFF,TGCGCCAGCACCCTAGGGGCCCCTGACTCGCGCGATTACAATGAGCAGTTCTTC
.,.,TRBJ1-2,13,TRBV7-2,CASSWTVPYGYTF,TGTGCCAGCAGCTGGACAGTACCCTATGGCTACACCTTC
TRBD1,.,TRBJ1-2,13,TRBV10-3,CAITGGQIGGYTF,TGTGCCATCACCGGGGGACAGATCGGAGGCTACACCTTC
TRBD2,.,TRBJ2-3,15,TRBV29-1,CSVELSGGTWDTQYF,TGCAGCGTTGAACTTTCGGGGGGGACTTGGGATACGCAGTATTTT
.,once,TRBJ2-1,15,TRBV10-3,CATSPGQGSYNEQFF,TGTGCCACCTCCCCGGGGCAGGGAAGCTACAATGAGCAGTTCTTC
TRBD2,.,TRBJ2-2,13,TRBV4-1,CASRKRETGELFF,TGCGCCAGCAGGAAGCGGGAGACCGGGGAGCTGTTTTTT
.,few,TRBJ2-7,14,TRBV25-1,CASSAPGAKLEQYF,TGTGCCAGCAGTGCTCCGGGGGCGAAACTCGAGCAGTACTTC
TRBD1,once,TRBJ1-1,17,TRBV2,CASRTGTGDRMNTEAFF,TGTGCCAGCAGGACCGGGACAGGGGATAGGATGAACACTGAAGCTTTCTTT
.,.,TRBJ1-4,16,TRBV9,CASSGLGGTTNEKLFF,TGTGCCAGCAGCGGACTCGGTGGAACAACTAATGAAAAACTGTTTTTT
TRBD1,.,TRBJ1-1,17,TRBV6-2/TRBV6-3,CASSYSIPRQGGTEAFF,TGTGCCAGCAGTTACTCGATACCCCGACAGGGAGGCACTGAAGCTTTCTTT
TRBD1,.,TRBJ2-7,17,TRBV13,CASSLSRPNRGTYEQYF,TGTGCCAGCAGCTTAAGCCGCCCAAACAGGGGGACCTACGAGCAGTACTTC
TRBD2,.,TRBJ2-5,13,TRBV15,CATLERGEGTQYF,TGTGCCACCCTCGAGCGGGGTGAGGGGACCCAGTACTTC
.,medium-sized,TRBJ1-1,16,TRBV5-1,CASSLALNTGLTKAFF,TGCGCCAGCAGCTTGGCCTTGAACACAGGCCTTACTAAAGCTTTCTTT
.,once,TRBJ2-1,15,TRBV5-1,CASSPRDKTYNEQFF,TGCGCCAGCAGCCCCCGGGACAAGACCTACAATGAGCAGTTCTTC
.,.,TRBJ2-1,12,TRBV27,CASSRSYNEQFF,TGTGCCAGCAGCCGGAGTTATAATGAGCAGTTCTTC
.,.,TRBJ2-1,12,TRBV10-1,CASSRSGNEQFF,TGCGCCAGCAGCCGGTCGGGCAATGAGCAGTTCTTC
.,.,TRBJ1-2,11,TRBV19,CASSISGSCTF,TGTGCCAGTAGTATTTCAGGGTCTTGCACCTTC
.,.,TRBJ2-2,15,TRBV7-9,CASSSPRFGTGELFF,TGTGCCAGCAGCTCTCCCCGGTTCGGGACCGGGGAGCTGTTTTTT
TRBD1,.,TRBJ1-2,12,TRBV10-3,CAIRTGDYGYTF,TGTGCCATCAGAACAGGGGACTATGGCTACACCTTC
TRBD1,few,TRBJ2-3,14,TRBV24-1,CATSVTGGTDTQYF,TGTGCCACCAGTGTTACAGGGGGGACAGATACGCAGTATTTT
.,.,TRBJ1-1,16,TRBV3-1/TRBV3-2,CASSQGSVQGNTEAFF,TGTGCCAGCAGCCAAGGAAGTGTGCAGGGGAACACTGAAGCTTTCTTT
.,.,TRBJ2-7,13,TRBV15,CATSRDFRYEQYF,TGTGCCACCAGCAGAGATTTCCGCTACGAGCAGTACTTC
.,.,TRBJ2-1,16,TRBV5-1,CASSLSSFTGSNEQFF,TGCGCCAGCAGCTTGAGTAGTTTTACAGGGAGTAATGAGCAGTTCTTC
TRBD1,.,TRBJ2-3,14,TRBV7-7,CASSIGTGLDTQYF,TGTGCCAGCAGCATAGGGACAGGGTTAGATACGCAGTATTTT
TRBD1,.,TRBJ2-1,13,TRBV2,CASSLSGGNEQFF,TGTGCCAGCAGTCTGTCAGGGGGCAATGAGCAGTTCTTC